The sequence of this TCR beta chain was determined in a study of cytomegalovirus exposure and HLA in healthy donors. The CDR3 contains 14 residues. Germline V gives CDR1 MNHNY, CDR2 SVGAGI (reference sequence). Losses at the gene ends were 6 bases for V and 5 bases for J; bases not matched to a gene: 9. It was with 60 Vbeta and 13 Jbeta primers that the PCR ran. Using immunoSEQ multiplex PCR, the repertoire was profiled, and TCRdb retains in-frame clones only, with some absent. Of roughly 150,000 clones detected, under 70% appear once; the ten largest clones hold roughly a tenth. This sequence was found in a man aged 25-45 years in good health and CMV-seropositive. Specimen: PBMCs. V and J are TRBV6-6 and TRBJ2-7; 8 nucleotides match TRBD2. CDR3 coding DNA: TGTGCCAGCAGAAAGGGACTAGTCCTCGACGAGCAGTACTTC. It yields the protein CASRKGLVLDEQYF.